This T cell receptor beta chain is from a study of cytotoxic CD8 clonotypes in ibrutinib-treated CLL. The CDR3 sequence is 15 residues long. Germline V gene data show CDR1 as MNHEY and CDR2 as SMNVEV (reference sequence). J lost 1 base, V lost 7 bases, and 5 bases had no gene match. Profiling relied on immunoSEQ multiplex PCR, and the TCRdb table lists in-frame clones only, not all of them. The profile shows nearly 100,000 clones, almost 80% of them singletons. As to this clone: The sample has other DNA sequences that encode this CDR3 too.

The source was PBMCs, collected after 12 months of ibrutinib treatment. This chain connects TRBV27 to TRBJ2-2; 8 nucleotides match TRBD1. The origin of this receptor is a human donor with chronic lymphocytic leukemia. CDR3 coding DNA: TGTGCCAGCACCCGGGACAGGCTGAACACCGGGGAGCTGTTTTTT. Its protein is CASTRDRLNTGELFF.